The sequence of this T cell receptor (beta chain) was determined in a study of shared clonotypes between healthy human individuals (dated by TCRdb to about 2020). Background on the whole study: A couple of women and three men aged 18 to 49 years were included in the cohort. Blood TCR repertoires of about 5 healthy adults were deeply sequenced to estimate repertoire size and the extent of clonotype sharing between individuals. Libraries were prepared and TCR repertoires were sequenced by different laboratories using diverse techniques, in order to increase sequencing depth and limit assay-specific biases. Leukapheresis yielded between about 0.94 and 10 billion PBMCs per donor.

Using the deep immunoSEQ assay, multiplex PCR amplified TCR CDR3 regions from genomic DNA. Extracted genomic DNA from each cell subset was spread evenly across all wells of several immunoSEQ 96-well plates, with each plate serving as a replicate. For unsorted PBMC, approximately 310 ng genomic DNA, equal to approximately 30,000 T cell genomes, was loaded into each replicate PCR. Ten immunoSEQ deep assay plates were used to sequence unsorted PBMC genomic DNA. Purified libraries were quantified with a Qubit 3.0 fluorometer, sized on a Bioanalyzer 2100, and re-quantified with the KAPA Library Quantification kit. Each immunoSEQ 96-well plate was sequenced on its own single-read 150-cycle Illumina NextSeq 550 flow cell. Concerning the study's data processing: Because the immunoSEQ output held only junctional sequences and lacked quality scores, the filtering could not match the filtering applied to full-length reads. Sequences were annotated with PyIR, a Python wrapper for IgBLAST v1.9, and V/J genes and CDR3 were assigned using IMGT germline references. Reads were removed for weak V/J assignments (E-value above 1e-6), missing CDR3, stop codons, out-of-frame junctions, or ambiguous translated residues. A V3J clonotype was defined by an identical inferred V gene, J gene, and CDR3 amino acid sequence. Percentage overlap between repertoires was calculated by dividing the number of shared unique clonotypes by the size of the smaller repertoire. Repertoire richness was assessed with RTK rarefaction, the Chao1 estimator, and Recon v2.1 estimates of unobserved clonotypes. Not all clones reach the TCRdb copy of this immuneACCESS table, which keeps in-frame sequences only. Checked studies attribute under half of the gap to unresolved V genes and leave the rest unexplained. V and J calls and clone size are copied from that table; D and trimming were computed from the DNA. This sample holds some 450,000 clones; roughly 80% were observed only once. About 12% of the sample rests with the top ten.

Healthy HIV-negative adults with no recently reported acute infections or vaccinations were included as donors. Only Caucasian adults living in Nashville, Tennessee, USA were represented among the donors. For unsorted samples, about 87 million PBMCs were counted, and genomic DNA was extracted using the QIAamp DNA Blood Mini kit. Blood was obtained by leukapheresis, after which PBMCs were separated by Ficoll-Histopaque density gradient centrifugation and cryopreserved in liquid nitrogen vapor phase. Via the germline V gene, CDR1 is SQVTM and CDR2 ANQGSEA. V drops 0 bases and J drops 3 bases, leaving 9 bases in between. From the cysteine through the phenylalanine, the CDR3 covers 13 amino acids. This entry keeps only the CDR3 DNA: 39 bases, framed from base 1. On the study overall, not on this receptor specifically: The genetic and exposure-history diversity represented was limited by the small number of donors. Based on pairwise subsampling, the degree of clonotype sharing among donors was expected to be affected by sequencing depth. Only blood was sampled, and tissue TCR repertoires likely differ from those in blood.

In regard to this clone: This clone's antigen is unknown. Base qualities are not at hand, and no much larger clone is one base apart.

This sequence uses TRBV29-1 and TRBJ2-7; TRBD2 is a weak D gene call, 5 bases matching. Sequenced: PBMCs. This receptor was obtained from a woman aged 40-49 years in good health. Some clones in this sample may be carry-over from other donors' samples. The sequence in DNA is TGCAGCGTTGAAGAGCCGGGGTTCTACGAGCAGTACTTC. Translated, this is CSVEEPGFYEQYF.